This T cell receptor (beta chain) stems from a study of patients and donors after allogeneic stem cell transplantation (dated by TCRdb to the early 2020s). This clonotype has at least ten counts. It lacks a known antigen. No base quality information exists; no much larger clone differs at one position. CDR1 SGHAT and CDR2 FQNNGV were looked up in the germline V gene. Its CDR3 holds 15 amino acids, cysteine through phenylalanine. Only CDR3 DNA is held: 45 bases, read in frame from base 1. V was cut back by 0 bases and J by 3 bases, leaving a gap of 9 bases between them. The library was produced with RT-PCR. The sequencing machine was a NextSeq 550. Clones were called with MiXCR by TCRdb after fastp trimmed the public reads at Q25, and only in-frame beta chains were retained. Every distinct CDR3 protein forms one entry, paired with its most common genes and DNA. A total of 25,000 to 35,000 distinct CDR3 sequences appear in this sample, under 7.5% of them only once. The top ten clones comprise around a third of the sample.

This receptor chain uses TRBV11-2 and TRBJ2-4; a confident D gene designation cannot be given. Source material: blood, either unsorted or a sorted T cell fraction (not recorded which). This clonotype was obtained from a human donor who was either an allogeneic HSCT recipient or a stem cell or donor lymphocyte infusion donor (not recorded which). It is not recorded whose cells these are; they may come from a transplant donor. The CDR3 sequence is CASSLEIGRKNIQYF. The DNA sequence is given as TGTGCCAGCAGCTTAGAGATAGGGCGCAAAAACATTCAGTACTTC.